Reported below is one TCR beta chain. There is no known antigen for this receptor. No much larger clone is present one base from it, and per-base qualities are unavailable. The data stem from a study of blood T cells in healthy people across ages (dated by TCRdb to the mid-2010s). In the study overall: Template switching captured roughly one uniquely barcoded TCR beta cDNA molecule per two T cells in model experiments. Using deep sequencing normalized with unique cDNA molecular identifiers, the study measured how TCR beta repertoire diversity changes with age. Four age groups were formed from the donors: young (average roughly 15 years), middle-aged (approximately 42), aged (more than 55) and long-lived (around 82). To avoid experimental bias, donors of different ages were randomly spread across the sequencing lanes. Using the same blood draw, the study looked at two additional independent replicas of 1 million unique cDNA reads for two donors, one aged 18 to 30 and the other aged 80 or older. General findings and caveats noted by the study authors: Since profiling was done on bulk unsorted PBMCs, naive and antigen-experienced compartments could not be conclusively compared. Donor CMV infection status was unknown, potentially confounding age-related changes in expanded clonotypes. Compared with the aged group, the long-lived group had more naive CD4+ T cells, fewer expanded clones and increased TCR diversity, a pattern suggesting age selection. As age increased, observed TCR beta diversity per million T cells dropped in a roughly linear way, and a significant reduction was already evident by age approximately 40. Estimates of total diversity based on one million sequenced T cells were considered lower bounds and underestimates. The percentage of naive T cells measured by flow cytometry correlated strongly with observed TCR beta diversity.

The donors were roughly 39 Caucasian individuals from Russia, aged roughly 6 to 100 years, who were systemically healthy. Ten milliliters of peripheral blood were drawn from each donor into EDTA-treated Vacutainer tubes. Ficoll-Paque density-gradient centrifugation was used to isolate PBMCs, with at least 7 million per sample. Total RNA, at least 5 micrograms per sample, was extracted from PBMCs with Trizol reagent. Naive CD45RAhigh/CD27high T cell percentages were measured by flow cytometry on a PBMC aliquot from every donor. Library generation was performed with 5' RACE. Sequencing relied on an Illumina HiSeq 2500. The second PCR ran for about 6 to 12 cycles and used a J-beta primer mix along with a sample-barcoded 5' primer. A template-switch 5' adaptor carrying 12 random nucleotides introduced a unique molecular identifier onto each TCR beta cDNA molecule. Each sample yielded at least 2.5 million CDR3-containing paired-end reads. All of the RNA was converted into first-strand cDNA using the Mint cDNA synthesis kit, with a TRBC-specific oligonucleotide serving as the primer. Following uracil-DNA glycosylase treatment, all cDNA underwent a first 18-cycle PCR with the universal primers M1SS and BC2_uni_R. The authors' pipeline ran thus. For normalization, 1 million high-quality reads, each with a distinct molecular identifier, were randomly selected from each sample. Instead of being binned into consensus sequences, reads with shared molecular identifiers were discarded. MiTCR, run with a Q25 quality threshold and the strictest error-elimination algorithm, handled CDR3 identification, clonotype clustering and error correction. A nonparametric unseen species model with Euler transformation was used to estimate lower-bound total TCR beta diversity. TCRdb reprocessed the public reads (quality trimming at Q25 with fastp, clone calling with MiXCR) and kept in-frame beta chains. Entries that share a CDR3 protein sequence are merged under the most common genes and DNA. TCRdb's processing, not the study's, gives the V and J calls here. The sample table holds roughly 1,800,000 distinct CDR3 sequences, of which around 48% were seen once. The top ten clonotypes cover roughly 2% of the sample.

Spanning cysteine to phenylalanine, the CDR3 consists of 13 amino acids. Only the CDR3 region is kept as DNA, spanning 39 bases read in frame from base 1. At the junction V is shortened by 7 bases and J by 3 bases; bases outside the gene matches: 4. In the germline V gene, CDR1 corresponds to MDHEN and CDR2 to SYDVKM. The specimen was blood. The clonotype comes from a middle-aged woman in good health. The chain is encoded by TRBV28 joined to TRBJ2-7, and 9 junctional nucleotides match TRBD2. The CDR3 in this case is CASMSGGFYEQYF. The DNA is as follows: TGTGCCAGCATGAGCGGGGGGTTCTACGAGCAGTACTTC.